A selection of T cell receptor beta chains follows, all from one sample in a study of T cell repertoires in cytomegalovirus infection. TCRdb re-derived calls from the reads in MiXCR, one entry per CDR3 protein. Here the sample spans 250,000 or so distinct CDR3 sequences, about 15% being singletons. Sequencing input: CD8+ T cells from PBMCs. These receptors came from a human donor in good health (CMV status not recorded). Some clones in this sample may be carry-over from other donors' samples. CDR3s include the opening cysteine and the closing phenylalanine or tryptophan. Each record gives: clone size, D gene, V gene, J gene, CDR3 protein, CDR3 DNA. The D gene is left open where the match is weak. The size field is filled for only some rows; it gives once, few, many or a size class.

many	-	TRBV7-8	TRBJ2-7	CASSLVGHLLDEQYF	TGTGCCAGCAGCTTAGTGGGGCACCTCCTTGACGAGCAGTACTTC
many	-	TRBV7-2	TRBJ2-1	CASSLAVYSYNEQFF	TGTGCCAGCAGCTTAGCAGTCTACTCCTACAATGAGCAGTTCTTC
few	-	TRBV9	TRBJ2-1	CASSVKEYSYNEQFF	TGTGCCAGCAGCGTGAAGGAATACTCCTACAATGAGCAGTTCTTC
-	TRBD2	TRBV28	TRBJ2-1	CASSLPPRTGLAGGSSYNEQFF	TGTGCCAGCAGTTTACCCCCTCGAACGGGACTAGCGGGCGGGTCCTCCTACAATGAGCAGTTCTTC
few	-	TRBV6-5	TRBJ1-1	CASSYRSGIDTEAFF	TGTGCCAGCAGTTACCGGTCGGGTATTGACACTGAAGCTTTCTTT
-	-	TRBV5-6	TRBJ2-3	CASSLGTVPFSDTQYF	TGTGCCAGCAGCTTGGGGACAGTCCCGTTTAGCGATACGCAGTATTTT
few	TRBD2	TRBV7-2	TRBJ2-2	CASSPLAGGVELFF	TGTGCCAGCAGTCCTCTAGCGGGGGGGGTGGAGCTGTTTTTT
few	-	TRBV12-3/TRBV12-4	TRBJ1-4	CASSLDDLGKLFF	TGTGCCAGCAGTTTAGACGACTTAGGAAAACTGTTTTTT
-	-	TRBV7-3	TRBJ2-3	CASSPEVYTDTQYF	TGTGCCAGCAGCCCAGAGGTCTACACAGATACGCAGTATTTT
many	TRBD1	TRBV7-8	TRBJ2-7	CASSIAGGQGAYEQYF	TGTGCCAGCAGCATAGCAGGAGGACAGGGGGCCTACGAGCAGTACTTC
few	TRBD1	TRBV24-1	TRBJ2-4	CATSEKDRGLLNIQYF	TGTGCCACCAGTGAGAAGGACAGGGGGCTGTTAAACATTCAGTACTTC
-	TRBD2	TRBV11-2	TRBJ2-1	CASSLWRGASLNEQFF	TGTGCCAGCAGCTTATGGCGGGGGGCCTCTCTCAATGAGCAGTTCTTC
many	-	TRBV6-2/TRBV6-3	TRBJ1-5	CASSYPDERQPQHF	TGTGCCAGCAGCTACCCCGATGAACGTCAGCCCCAGCATTTT
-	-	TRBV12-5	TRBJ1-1	CASGPWTDRLDEAFF	TGTGCTAGTGGTCCATGGACAGACCGATTGGATGAAGCTTTCTTT
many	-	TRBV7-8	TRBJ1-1	CASSLSTGLDTEAFF	TGTGCCAGCAGCTTGAGTACAGGGTTGGACACTGAAGCTTTCTTT
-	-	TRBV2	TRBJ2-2	CASSERWTVPGELFF	TGTGCCAGCAGTGAGAGGTGGACAGTGCCCGGGGAGCTGTTTTTT
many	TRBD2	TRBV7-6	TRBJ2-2	CASSFLAGNTGELFF	TGTGCCAGCAGCTTCCTAGCGGGGAACACCGGGGAGCTGTTTTTT
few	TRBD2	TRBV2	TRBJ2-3	CASSEPYGGRGDTQYF	TGTGCCAGCAGTGAACCATACGGGGGGAGAGGAGATACGCAGTATTTT
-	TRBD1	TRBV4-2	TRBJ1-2	CASSQDSQGGNYGYTF	TGTGCCAGCAGCCAAGATTCCCAGGGGGGTAACTATGGCTACACCTTC
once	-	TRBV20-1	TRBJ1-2	CSARDLSGTYGYTF	TGCAGTGCTAGAGATCTATCGGGGACGTATGGCTACACCTTC
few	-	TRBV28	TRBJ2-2	CASSLSWTQTGELFF	TGTGCCAGCAGTTTATCGTGGACGCAGACCGGGGAGCTGTTTTTT
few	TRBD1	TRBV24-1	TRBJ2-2	CATSEAAGGASGELFF	TGTGCCACCAGTGAGGCAGCAGGGGGCGCATCCGGGGAGCTGTTTTTT
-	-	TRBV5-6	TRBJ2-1	CASSLSRSEQFF	TGTGCCAGCAGCTTATCGCGAAGTGAGCAGTTCTTC
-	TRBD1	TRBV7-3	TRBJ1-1	CASSNKHRGLMNTEAFF	TGTGCCAGCAGCAACAAACACAGGGGGCTGATGAACACTGAAGCTTTCTTT
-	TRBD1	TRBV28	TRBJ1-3	CASSIQGSSGNTIYF	TGTGCCAGCAGTATACAGGGGAGTTCTGGAAACACCATATATTTT
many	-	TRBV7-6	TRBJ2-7	CASSPRGRDEQYF	TGTGCCAGCAGCCCACGGGGTCGGGATGAGCAGTACTTC
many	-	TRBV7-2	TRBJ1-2	CASSFGSSGYTF	TGTGCCAGCAGCTTTGGTAGTAGTGGCTACACCTTC
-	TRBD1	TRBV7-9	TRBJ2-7	CASSSSTGTGTYEQYF	TGTGCCAGCAGCTCGAGCACCGGGACAGGGACCTACGAGCAGTACTTC
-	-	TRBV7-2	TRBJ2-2	CASSLDSGGLLGGLVTRELFF	TGTGCCAGCAGCTTAGATTCCGGTGGCCTTTTGGGGGGGCTGGTCACCAGGGAGCTGTTTTTT
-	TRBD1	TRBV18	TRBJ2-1	CASSPIAPGQGAGNEQFF	TGTGCCAGCTCACCAATAGCACCCGGCCAGGGGGCCGGGAATGAGCAGTTCTTC
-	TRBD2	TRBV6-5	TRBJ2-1	CASSSGLAGGPLSEQFF	TGTGCCAGCAGTTCCGGACTAGCGGGGGGGCCTCTGAGTGAGCAGTTCTTC
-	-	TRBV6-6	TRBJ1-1	CASSYVGEAFF	TGTGCCAGCAGTTACGTTGGTGAAGCTTTCTTT
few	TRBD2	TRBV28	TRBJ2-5	CASSLTGTIETQYF	TGTGCCAGCAGTTTAACCGGGACTATAGAGACCCAGTACTTC
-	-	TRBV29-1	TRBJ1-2	CSALQGNYGYTF	TGCAGCGCCCTACAGGGAAACTATGGCTACACCTTC
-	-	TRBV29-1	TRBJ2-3	CSVDLGSDTQYF	TGCAGCGTTGACCTCGGGTCAGATACGCAGTATTTT
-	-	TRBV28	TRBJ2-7	CASSPSRGNYEQYF	TGTGCCAGCAGCCCCTCCCGGGGTAACTACGAGCAGTACTTC
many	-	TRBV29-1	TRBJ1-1	CSVEDWMGARVPNTEAFF	TGCAGCGTTGAAGATTGGATGGGGGCTCGGGTGCCGAACACTGAAGCTTTCTTT
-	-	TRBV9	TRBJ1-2	CASSVYHLSHYGYTF	TGTGCCAGCAGCGTATACCACCTGTCCCACTATGGCTACACCTTC
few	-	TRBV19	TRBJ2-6	CASSTEPQTGANVLTF	TGTGCCAGTAGTACCGAGCCCCAGACTGGGGCCAACGTCCTGACTTTC
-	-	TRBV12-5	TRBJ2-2	CASGTLPNTGELFF	TGTGCTAGTGGTACCCTGCCGAACACCGGGGAGCTGTTTTTT
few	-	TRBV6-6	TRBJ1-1	CASLNSQREAFF	TGTGCCAGCCTAAATAGCCAACGGGAAGCTTTCTTT
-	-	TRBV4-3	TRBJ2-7	CASSQGTFTEQYF	TGCGCCAGCAGCCAAGGGACGTTTACAGAGCAGTACTTC
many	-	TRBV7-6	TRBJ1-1	CASSLAALSGTEAFF	TGTGCCAGCAGCTTAGCTGCACTTTCGGGGACTGAAGCTTTCTTT
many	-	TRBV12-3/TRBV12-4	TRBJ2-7	CASSLGQVNEQYF	TGTGCCAGCAGTTTGGGGCAGGTAAACGAGCAGTACTTC
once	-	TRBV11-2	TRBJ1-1	CASSSFSKGGDTEAFF	TGTGCCAGCAGCTCCTTTTCAAAGGGTGGAGACACTGAAGCTTTCTTT
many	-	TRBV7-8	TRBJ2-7	CASSDLYGVTPYEQYF	TGTGCCAGCAGCGACCTATACGGGGTTACGCCCTACGAGCAGTACTTC
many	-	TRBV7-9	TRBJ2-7	CASSPSLAYEQYF	TGTGCCAGCAGTCCGAGTTTGGCCTACGAGCAGTACTTC
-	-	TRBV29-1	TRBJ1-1	CSVLQGTEAFF	TGCAGCGTTCTCCAGGGGACTGAAGCTTTCTTT
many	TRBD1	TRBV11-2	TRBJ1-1	CASSLSGGSEAFF	TGTGCCAGCAGCTTATCAGGGGGCAGCGAAGCTTTCTTT
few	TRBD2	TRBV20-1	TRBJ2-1	CSASAPGLAGGHNEQFF	TGCAGTGCTAGTGCTCCGGGACTAGCGGGGGGCCACAATGAGCAGTTCTTC
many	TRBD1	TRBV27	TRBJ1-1	CASRVSGGASSTEAFF	TGTGCCAGCAGAGTCTCAGGGGGCGCGTCAAGCACTGAAGCTTTCTTT
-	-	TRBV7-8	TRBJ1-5	CASSLGGGVNQPQHF	TGTGCCAGCAGCTTAGGGGGGGGTGTCAATCAGCCCCAGCATTTT
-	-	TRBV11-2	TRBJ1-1	CASTYGAENTEGFF	TGTGCCAGCACCTACGGGGCGGAGAACACTGAAGGTTTCTTT